The rows below give T cell receptor beta chains drawn from one sample of a study of CD8 T cells in Susac syndrome. TCRdb processed the immunoSEQ multiplex PCR reads anew with MiXCR; each CDR3 protein has one entry. The sample has 300,000 or so distinct CDR3 sequences; about 90% are singletons. Sequencing was done on a sample of CD4+ T cells from PBMCs. These receptors originate from a human donor with multiple sclerosis. The CDR3 runs from the conserved cysteine through the conserved F or W. The order of the fields is J gene, V gene, D gene, clone size, CDR3 DNA, CDR3 protein. A D gene is named only where the DNA matches it firmly. Clone size, where shown, is once, few, many, or a class for clones that have expanded.

>TRBJ2-7|TRBV3-1|TRBD2|.
TGTGCCAGCAGAATGGGGGGGGTCACTGGTAGCGAGCAGTACTTC
CASRMGGVTGSEQYF
>TRBJ1-1|TRBV12-3/TRBV12-4|.|.
TGTGCCAGCAGACGCGGGGGGGAATCCGCTTTCTTT
CASRRGGESAFF
>TRBJ2-4|TRBV29-1|.|.
TGCAGCGTTGAAGAAGGGGGAAACATTCAGTACTTC
CSVEEGGNIQYF
>TRBJ2-7|TRBV7-3|TRBD2|.
TGTGCCAGCAGCGAAACTAGCGGGAGTATGGTGCAGTACTTC
CASSETSGSMVQYF
>TRBJ2-1|TRBV5-1|TRBD1|.
TGCGCCAGCAGCTTAGGCCAGGGGGTTAACAATGAGCAGTTCTTC
CASSLGQGVNNEQFF
>TRBJ1-5|TRBV6-4|TRBD1|.
TGTGCCAGCAGTGGACAATTTGGGACAGGCTATAGCAATCAGCCCCAGCATTTT
CASSGQFGTGYSNQPQHF
>TRBJ1-2|TRBV5-1|.|once
TGCGCCAGCTCCCCAATACAGGGCAACTATGGCTACACCTTC
CASSPIQGNYGYTF
>TRBJ1-1|TRBV27|.|.
TGTGCCAGCGGGGTCGAGAAACAGACTGAAGCTTTCTTT
CASGVEKQTEAFF
>TRBJ2-3|TRBV20-1|.|.
TGCAGTGCTCCGAACCAGGGAAGGGGTACGACAGATACGCAGTATTTT
CSAPNQGRGTTDTQYF
>TRBJ2-3|TRBV10-2|TRBD1|.
TGCGCCAGCAGGGTATACAGGGGAACGACAGATACGCAGTATTTT
CASRVYRGTTDTQYF
>TRBJ2-1|TRBV5-1|.|.
TGCGCCAGCCGAGAACAGGGCCCCAATGAGCAGTTCTTC
CASREQGPNEQFF
>TRBJ2-3|TRBV7-9|.|.
TGTGCCAGCAGCCACCAGCGGAGGGACACAGATACGCAGTATTTT
CASSHQRRDTDTQYF
>TRBJ2-4|TRBV19|.|few
TGTGCCAGCCTATCCTTGATAGCCAAAAACATTCAGTACTTC
CASLSLIAKNIQYF
>TRBJ2-1|TRBV7-2|.|.
TGTGCCAGCAGCTTCACTAGCCGTTCATTCCATGAGCAGTTCTTC
CASSFTSRSFHEQFF
>TRBJ2-3|TRBV19|TRBD2|few
TGTGCCAGTAGTCCCCTCCTTAGCGGGGGAACAGATACGCAGTATTTT
CASSPLLSGGTDTQYF
>TRBJ1-1|TRBV3-1|.|.
TGTGCCAGCAGCCAAGGACCCCTGAGCTCTGAAGCTTTCTTT
CASSQGPLSSEAFF
>TRBJ2-5|TRBV2|.|.
TGTGCCAGCTCCCGCAGCAACGGGAAAGAGACCCAGTACTTC
CASSRSNGKETQYF
>TRBJ1-1|TRBV4-1|.|.
TGCGCCAGCAGCCAAGTGGCCAGACAAGCTTTCTTT
CASSQVARQAFF
>TRBJ1-2|TRBV14|.|.
TGTGCCAGCAGCCAAGGGACAGATCGCTACACCTTC
CASSQGTDRYTF
>TRBJ1-1|TRBV19|.|.
TGTGCCAGTAGTGGACAGTACACTGAAGCTTTCTTT
CASSGQYTEAFF
>TRBJ2-1|TRBV7-9|TRBD2|.
TGTGCCAGCAGACAGACTAGCGGCAAGCCCCATGAGCAGTTCTTC
CASRQTSGKPHEQFF
>TRBJ2-7|TRBV7-9|.|.
TGTGCCAGCAGTCGAACAGGGTCCGAGCAGTACTTC
CASSRTGSEQYF
>TRBJ2-1|TRBV28|.|.
TGTGCCAGCAGTTTTGCCGGGGGGCCCTACAATGAGCAGTTCTTC
CASSFAGGPYNEQFF
>TRBJ1-1|TRBV12-3/TRBV12-4|TRBD1|.
TGTGCCAGCAGGTACTCAGGGGGAGCTTTCTTT
CASRYSGGAFF
>TRBJ2-1|TRBV20-1|TRBD1|.
TGCAGTGCTAGAGATCGAGGGGGCCTGGTTCTACGCTACAATGAGCAGTTCTTC
CSARDRGGLVLRYNEQFF
>TRBJ1-1|TRBV12-3/TRBV12-4|TRBD1|.
TGTGCCAGCAGTTTAGGAGGACAGGGGGACACTGAAGCTTTCTTT
CASSLGGQGDTEAFF
>TRBJ2-2|TRBV3-1|.|.
TGTGCCAGCAGCCGGGAGGCGTTTGGGGAGCTGTTTTTT
CASSREAFGELFF
>TRBJ1-1|TRBV7-8|.|.
TGTGCCAGCAGCTTAGCAGAGGTGAACACTGAAGCTTTCTTT
CASSLAEVNTEAFF
>TRBJ1-6|TRBV12-3/TRBV12-4|.|.
TGTGCCAGCGGGGGCTCCTATAATTCACCCCTCCACTTT
CASGGSYNSPLHF
>TRBJ1-1|TRBV6-5|.|.
TGTGCCAGCAGGTCAGGGGCCCGGAACACTGAAGCTTTCTTT
CASRSGARNTEAFF
>TRBJ2-1|TRBV12-3/TRBV12-4|TRBD2|.
TGTGCCAGCAGTTTCCTAGCGGGAGGAGGTGAGCAGTTCTTC
CASSFLAGGGEQFF
>TRBJ2-7|TRBV30|TRBD1|.
TGTGCCCAGGGGTCCGGGACAGCCAACTACGAGCAGTACTTC
CAQGSGTANYEQYF
>TRBJ2-1|TRBV3-1|.|.
TGTGCCAGCAGCCCTGGCGGTACCCAGGAGCAGTTCTTC
CASSPGGTQEQFF
>TRBJ2-5|TRBV2|.|.
TGTGCCAGCAGTGGTATCAGGGAGACCCAGTACTTC
CASSGIRETQYF
>TRBJ1-2|TRBV23-1|.|.
TGCGCCAGCAGTCCCTTGAGAGGGTATGGCTACACCTTC
CASSPLRGYGYTF
>TRBJ1-1|TRBV30|TRBD1|.
TGTGCCTGGAAAGGGACAGGGAACACTGAAGCTTTCTTT
CAWKGTGNTEAFF
>TRBJ2-1|TRBV4-1|TRBD2|once
TGCGCCAGCAGCCAACCGACTAGCGGGCGATACAATGAGCAGTTCTTC
CASSQPTSGRYNEQFF
>TRBJ1-2|TRBV6-2/TRBV6-3|TRBD1|few
TGTGCCAGCAGTCCCGGGACAGGGAACTATGGCTACACCTTC
CASSPGTGNYGYTF
>TRBJ2-7|TRBV12-3/TRBV12-4|TRBD1|.
TGTGCCAGCATTGACGACAGGGGCTACGAGCAGTACTTC
CASIDDRGYEQYF
>TRBJ1-2|TRBV20-1|.|.
TGCAGTGCTAGTATCTCGGGGTCTAACTATGGCTACACCTTC
CSASISGSNYGYTF
>TRBJ2-7|TRBV14|.|once
TGTGCCAGCAGCCTTAACCTTCCGAACGAGCAGTACTTC
CASSLNLPNEQYF
>TRBJ2-7|TRBV20-1|.|.
TGCAGTGCTAGAGATCAAGGGGTCAGCGTGTCCTACGAGCAGTACTTC
CSARDQGVSVSYEQYF
>TRBJ1-4|TRBV2|TRBD1|.
TGTGCCGGCCAAAGACAGGGCGGTAATGAAAAACTGTTTTTT
CAGQRQGGNEKLFF
>TRBJ2-7|TRBV5-6|.|.
TGTGCCAGCAGCTATGTTAACGAGCAGTACTTC
CASSYVNEQYF
>TRBJ2-7|TRBV18|TRBD1|.
TGTGCCAGCTCACCACCGAAGGGACAGTTAGAGCAGTACTTC
CASSPPKGQLEQYF
>TRBJ2-7|TRBV14|.|.
TGTGCCAGCAGCCAAGATTCGACAGGCCTCTACGAGCAGTACTTC
CASSQDSTGLYEQYF
>TRBJ1-4|TRBV27|TRBD1|.
TGTGCCAGCAGTCCACGGACAGGGGGGCCCCAGATGAAGCTGTTTTTT
CASSPRTGGPQMKLFF
>TRBJ1-4|TRBV15|.|.
TGTGCCACCAGCAGAGGCGGTAGGGGAACTAATGAAAAACTGTTTTTT
CATSRGGRGTNEKLFF
>TRBJ1-1|TRBV28|TRBD1|.
TGTGCCAGCAGTTTAGGGACAGGGGCCCCCGTGGGAGCTTTCTTT
CASSLGTGAPVGAFF
>TRBJ2-4|TRBV5-4|.|.
TGTGCCAGCAGCCGATCGACTGGGGGAGGCCAAAACATTCAGTACTTC
CASSRSTGGGQNIQYF
>TRBJ2-4|TRBV10-3|.|.
TGTGCCATCAGTGAGTCGATAGGGGGAAACATTCAGTACTTC
CAISESIGGNIQYF